This T cell receptor beta chain was found in a study of blood T cell repertoires in COVID-19. For the study at large: The United States, Italy and Spain supplied acute and convalescent COVID-19 samples. Sources were T cells, B-cell-depleted T cells, or PBMCs; the material itself was cDNA or gDNA.

The Seattle patients, enrolled during active infection, were followed longitudinally. The protocol was immunoSEQ multiplex PCR, while the TCRdb copy is restricted to in-frame clones and leaves out a portion. The data contain 68,000 or so clones, about 90% of them singletons. The CDR3 is 16 residues long. V lost 5 bases, J lost 8 bases, and 16 bases stayed unmatched. Germline V gives CDR1 KGHSH, CDR2 LQKENI. The sequencing sample was made of peripheral blood. This TCR derives from a man aged 50-60 years with COVID-19, enrolled during active disease. The V and J genes are TRBV18 and TRBJ2-3, with 7 nucleotides matching TRBD2. CDR3 loop: CASSDSSGVLESTQYF. In nucleotides, the CDR3 is TGTGCCAGCTCAGATTCCAGCGGGGTCCTTGAGAGTACGCAGTATTTT.